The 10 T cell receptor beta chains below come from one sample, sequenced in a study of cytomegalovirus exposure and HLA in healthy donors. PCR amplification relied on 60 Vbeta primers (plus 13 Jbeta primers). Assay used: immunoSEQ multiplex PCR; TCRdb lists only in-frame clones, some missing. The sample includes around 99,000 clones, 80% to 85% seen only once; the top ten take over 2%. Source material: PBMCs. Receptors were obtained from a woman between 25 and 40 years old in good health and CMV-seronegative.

The CDR3 bases are TGTGCCAGCAGTTACTCTCGCAGGGCGGACTACGAGCAGTACTTC. Translating it yields CASSYSRRADYEQYF. The V and J genes are TRBV6-5 and TRBJ2-7, with TRBD1 as a possible D gene (5 bases). Trimming shortened V by 0 bases and J by 3 bases, and 12 bases separated the two germline ends. The CDR3 sequence is 15 residues long. The germline V gene has CDR1 MNHEY and CDR2 SVGAGI.

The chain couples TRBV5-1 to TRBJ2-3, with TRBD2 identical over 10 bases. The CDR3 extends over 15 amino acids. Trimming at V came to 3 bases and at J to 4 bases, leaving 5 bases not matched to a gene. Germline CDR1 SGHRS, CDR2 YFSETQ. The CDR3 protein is CASSWASGRSDTQYF. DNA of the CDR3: TGCGCCAGCAGCTGGGCTAGCGGGAGATCAGATACGCAGTATTTT.

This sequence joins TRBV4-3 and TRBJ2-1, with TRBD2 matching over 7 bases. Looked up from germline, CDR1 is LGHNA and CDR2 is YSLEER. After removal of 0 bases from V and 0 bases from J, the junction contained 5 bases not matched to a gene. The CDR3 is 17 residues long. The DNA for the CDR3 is TGCGCCAGCAGCCAAGATTTCGGACTAGACTCCTACAATGAGCAGTTCTTC. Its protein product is CASSQDFGLDSYNEQFF.

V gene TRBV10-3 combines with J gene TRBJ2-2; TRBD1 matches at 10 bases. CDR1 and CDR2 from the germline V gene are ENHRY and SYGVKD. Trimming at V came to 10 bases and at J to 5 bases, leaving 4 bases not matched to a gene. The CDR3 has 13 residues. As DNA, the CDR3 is TGTGCCACCGGACAGGGGGTAACCGGGGAGCTGTTTTTT. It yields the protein CATGQGVTGELFF.

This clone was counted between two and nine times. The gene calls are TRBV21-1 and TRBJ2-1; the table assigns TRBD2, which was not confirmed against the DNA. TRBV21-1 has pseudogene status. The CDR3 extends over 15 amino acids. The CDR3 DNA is TGTGCCAGCAGCAAAGCGCTAGCGGGAGGGAATGAGCAGTTCTTC. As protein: CASSKALAGGNEQFF.

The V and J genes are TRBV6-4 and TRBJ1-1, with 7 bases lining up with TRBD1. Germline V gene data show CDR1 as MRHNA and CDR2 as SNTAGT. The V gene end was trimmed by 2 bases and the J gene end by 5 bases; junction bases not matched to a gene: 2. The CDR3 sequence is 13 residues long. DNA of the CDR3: TGTGCCAGCAGTGACACAGGGGTGACTGAAGCTTTCTTT. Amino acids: CASSDTGVTEAFF.

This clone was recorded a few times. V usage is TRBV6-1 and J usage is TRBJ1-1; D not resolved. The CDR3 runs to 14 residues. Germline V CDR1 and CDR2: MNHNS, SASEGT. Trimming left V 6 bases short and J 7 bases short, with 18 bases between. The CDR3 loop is CASRYRLALVEAFF. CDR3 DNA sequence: TGTGCCAGCAGATACCGACTGGCCCTGGTTGAAGCTTTCTTT.

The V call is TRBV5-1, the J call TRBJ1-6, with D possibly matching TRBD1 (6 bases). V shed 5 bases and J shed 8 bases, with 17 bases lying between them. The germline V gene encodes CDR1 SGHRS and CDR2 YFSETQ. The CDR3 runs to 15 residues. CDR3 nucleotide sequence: TGCGCCAGCAGTACGGACGGGACACCTCATTCACCCCTCCACTTT. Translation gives CASSTDGTPHSPLHF.

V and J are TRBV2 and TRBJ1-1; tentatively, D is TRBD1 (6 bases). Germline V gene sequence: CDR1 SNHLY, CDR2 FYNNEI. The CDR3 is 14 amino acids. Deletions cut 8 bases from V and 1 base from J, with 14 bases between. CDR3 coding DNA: TGTGCCAGCTCCACTGGGGGCCCGAACACTGAAGCTTTCTTT. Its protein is CASSTGGPNTEAFF. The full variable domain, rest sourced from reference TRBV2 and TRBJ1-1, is EPEVTQTPSHQVTQMGQEVILRCVPISNHLYFYWYRQILGQKVEFLVSFYNNEISEKSEIFDDQFSVERPDGSNFTLKIRSTKLEDSAMYFCASSTGGPNTEAFFGQGTRLTVV.

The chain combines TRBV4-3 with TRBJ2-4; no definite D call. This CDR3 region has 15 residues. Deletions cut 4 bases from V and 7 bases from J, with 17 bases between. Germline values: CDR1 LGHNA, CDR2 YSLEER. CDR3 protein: CASSRLGGSTNIQYF. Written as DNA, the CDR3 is TGCGCCAGCAGCCGGCTCGGCGGTTCAACTAACATTCAGTACTTC.